This TCR beta chain was obtained from a study of EBV T-cell therapy then PD-1 blockade in nasopharyngeal carcinoma. The repertoire was sequenced with immunoSEQ multiplex PCR; TCRdb's copy has only in-frame clones and lacks some. The sample has roughly 14,000 clones; around 80% are singletons. Looked up from germline, CDR1 is SGHDT and CDR2 is YYEEEE. This CDR3 region has 13 residues. V was cut by 1 base and J by 0 bases, with 2 bases left in between. Treatment here: AdE1-LMPpoly-expanded autologous EBV-specific T-cell therapy followed by anti-PD-1 nivolumab. The table lists this clone with a few counts. What it recognizes is unknown.

The sample consisted of CD8+ T cells from blood, taken at day 105 from a patient whose treatment included autologous EBV-specific T cells and nivolumab. The chain recombines TRBV5-6 with TRBJ1-3; D is unclear. The TCR sequence derives from a man aged 40-49 years with nasopharyngeal carcinoma. Here the CDR3 reads CASSLSSGNTIYF. The CDR3 DNA is TGTGCCAGCAGCTTGAGCTCTGGAAACACCATATATTTT.